This T cell receptor beta chain comes out of a study of T cells in Graves' hyperthyroidism and ophthalmopathy. Study in general: Peripheral blood was acquired at first diagnosis, ahead of any therapy whatsoever.

Template material for amplifying TCR beta CDR3 regions consisted of RNA transcripts. HTBI primers were the set used in a first-round RT-PCR of the TCR CDR3. TCRdb independently ran MiXCR on the multiplex PCR reads; one entry per CDR3 protein. The table shows hundreds of thousands of distinct CDR3 sequences, with approximately 16% occurring only once. V dropped 4 bases and J dropped 3; count of bases not matched to a gene: 14. In germline, CDR1 is LGHNA, CDR2 YSLEER. The CDR3 covers 17 residues. This clonotype has more than one count but fewer than ten. The specimen sequenced was blood. The genes are TRBV4-3 and TRBJ1-1; 7 positions agree with TRBD1. This clonotype was sampled from a young woman with Graves' hyperthyroidism. The chain's CDR3 is CASSRLLGLTGDTEAFF. CDR3 coding DNA: TGCGCCAGCAGCCGCCTCCTGGGGCTAACAGGGGACACTGAAGCTTTCTTT.